One sample yielded the 24 T cell receptor beta chains listed below, sequenced in a study of shared clonotypes between healthy human individuals. TCRdb keeps only in-frame clones here, not all; method: immunoSEQ multiplex PCR. Of about 2.4 million clones in the sample, 93% were seen once. What was sequenced was naive CD4+ T cells from PBMCs. Sample subset: CD45RA+ positively selected. The origin of the receptors is a man younger than 35 in good health. Some clones in this sample may be carry-over from other donors' samples.

The V and J genes are TRBV25-1 and TRBJ1-2; D is uncertain. The CDR3 is 13 amino acids. The V gene lost 4 bases and the J gene lost 7 bases, with 13 bases spanning the gap. CDR1 MGHDK and CDR2 SYGVNS come from the germline V gene. The CDR3 is CASSVPGRLGYTF. The DNA for the CDR3 is TGTGCCAGCAGTGTACCCGGACGGCTTGGCTACACCTTC.

The gene calls are TRBV5-1 and TRBJ2-1; D perhaps matches TRBD2 (7 bases). Germline-derived CDR1 and CDR2 are SGHRS and YFSETQ. The CDR3 sequence is 17 residues long. V was cut by 4 bases and J by 6 bases, with 23 bases left in between. CDR3 loop: CASSPRGGIFDFNEQFF. The CDR3 DNA follows: TGCGCCAGCAGCCCGAGGGGGGGCATTTTTGATTTCAATGAGCAGTTCTTC.

This clone was found a few times. For the CDR3, the DNA is TGCAGTGCGCTCCACATAGATCACTACACCTTC. It encodes CSALHIDHYTF. V and J are TRBV20-1 and TRBJ1-2; D not certain. The CDR3 length is 11 residues. The V and J ends lost 6 bases and 10 bases respectively, with 15 bases between them. Germline assignment: CDR1 DFQATT and CDR2 SNEGSKA (reference sequence).

CDR3 loop: CAGGPTNEKLFF. CDR3 DNA: TGTGCAGGAGGACCCACTAATGAAAAACTGTTTTTT. The gene calls are TRBV6-1 and TRBJ1-4; D is undetermined. The CDR3 has 12 amino acids. Germline CDR1 MNHNS, CDR2 SASEGT.

The chain combines TRBV5-1 with TRBJ2-7; 8 nucleotides match TRBD1. Trimming at V came to 5 bases and at J to 2 bases, leaving 6 bases not matched to a gene. The V gene's germline CDR1 is SGHRS and CDR2 YFSETQ. The CDR3 has 14 amino acids. The DNA for the CDR3 is TGCGCCAGCAGTGGACAGGGTCCCCCCTACGAGCAGTACTTC. It is translated as CASSGQGPPYEQYF.

This clone was recorded only once. This chain joins TRBV6-1 and TRBJ2-1; perhaps TRBD2 as D (6 bases). With 0 bases removed from V and 4 bases from J, the gap between germline ends came to 13 bases. This CDR3 has 16 amino acids. Germline V gene data show CDR1 as MNHNS and CDR2 as SASEGT. The chain's CDR3 is CASSEARRGRYNEQFF. As DNA, the CDR3 is TGTGCCAGCAGTGAAGCGCGTCGGGGGAGATACAATGAGCAGTTCTTC.

The chain links TRBV27 to TRBJ2-2, with 10 nucleotides matching TRBD2. Looked up from germline, CDR1 is MNHEY and CDR2 is SMNVEV (reference sequence). Germline trimming cut 5 bases from V and 4 bases from J; bases unmatched to any gene: 10. The CDR3 has 17 residues. CDR3 DNA sequence: TGTGCCAGCAGTCCCCGGACTAGCGGTTCCTCCACCGGGGAGCTGTTTTTT. This gives the protein CASSPRTSGSSTGELFF.

This clone was found once. This rearrangement joins TRBV4-2 to TRBJ2-7; 7 bases are shared with TRBD2. The CDR3 length is 15 residues. The V gene's germline CDR1 is LGHNA and CDR2 YNFKEQ. V lost 4 bases to trimming and J lost 3 bases; unmatched junction nucleotides: 9. The CDR3 DNA reads TGTGCCAGCAGCCTCGTTGGGGAGGGAGGCTACGAGCAGTACTTC. Amino acids: CASSLVGEGGYEQYF.

The CDR3 bases are TGCAGCGTTAAAAGCGGGAGGGCCCTGGGGGAGCAGTTCTTC. Protein sequence: CSVKSGRALGEQFF. V usage is TRBV29-1 and J usage is TRBJ2-1; TRBD2 agrees at 10 bases. The CDR3 loop spans 14 amino acids. V was clipped by 5 bases and J by 10 bases; unmatched bases: 11. From germline, CDR1 is SQVTM and CDR2 ANQGSEA.

Concerning this clone: The same CDR3 arises from other DNA sequences in this sample as well. Here the CDR3 DNA reads TGCGCCAGCAGCTGGGGGACAGGAGGCACCGGGGAGCTGTTTTTT. Its protein product is CASSWGTGGTGELFF. The chain couples TRBV5-1 to TRBJ2-2; 8 nucleotides align to TRBD1. The J segment lost 4 bases and the V segment lost 3 bases, leaving 5 bases of the junction unmatched. This CDR3 spans 15 amino acids. Germline V gives CDR1 SGHRS, CDR2 YFSETQ.

V usage is TRBV7-9 and J usage is TRBJ2-7; D is tentatively TRBD1 or TRBD2 (5 bases each). The CDR3 runs 17 residues. In germline, CDR1 is SEHNR, CDR2 FQNEAQ (reference sequence). V dropped 5 bases and J dropped 0 bases, with 20 bases sitting between them. DNA of the CDR3: TGTGCCAGCAGCCCAAGCAACGGCAGGGAGAGCTCCTACGAGCAGTACTTC. Its translation is CASSPSNGRESSYEQYF.

The rearrangement links TRBV11-2 to TRBJ1-1, with D unclear. V lost 5 bases to trimming and J lost 6 bases, with 16 bases between them. There are 14 residues in the CDR3. Per germline, CDR1 SGHAT and CDR2 FQNNGV. The CDR3 coding sequence is TGTGCCAGCAGCGCTCCCCTCACGGCCCCTGAAGCTTTCTTT. This encodes CASSAPLTAPEAFF.

The V and J genes are TRBV15 and TRBJ2-1; D is ambiguous. Trimming removed 0 bases at V and 6 bases at J, with 9 bases between. Germline values: CDR1 LNHNV, CDR2 YYDKDF (reference sequence). The CDR3 consists of 14 residues. CDR3 DNA sequence: TGTGCCACCAGCAGAGATTCCAGTGGCAATGAGCAGTTCTTC. This translates into CATSRDSSGNEQFF. The full variable domain, in which reference TRBV15 and TRBJ2-1 provide the parts outside the CDR3, is DAMVIQNPRYQVTQFGKPVTLSCSQTLNHNVMYWYQQKSSQAPKLLFHYYDKDFNNEADTPDNFQSRRPNTSFCFLDIRSPGLGDTAMYLCATSRDSSGNEQFFGPGTRLTVL.

Details on this clone: Other DNA sequences in this specimen translate into the identical CDR3. The chain recombines TRBV10-3 with TRBJ1-5; the match to TRBD1 covers 9 bases. With 4 bases clipped from V and 4 bases from J, the junction kept 2 bases outside the gene matches. Germline CDR1 and CDR2: ENHRY and SYGVKD. CDR3 length equals 14 residues. CDR3 sequence: CAISGTGENQPQHF. DNA of the CDR3: TGTGCCATCAGTGGGACAGGGGAAAATCAGCCCCAGCATTTT.

This clone was detected once. CDR3 sequence reads: CASSYSTNVLTF. In DNA form, the CDR3 reads TGTGCCAGCAGTTACTCGACAAACGTCCTGACTTTC. The chain recombines TRBV6-5 with TRBJ2-6; D not certain. V was cut by 0 bases and J by 10 bases, with 4 bases left in between. The CDR3 has 12 amino acids. The germline gives CDR1 MNHEY, CDR2 SVGAGI.

V gene TRBV7-3 combines with J gene TRBJ2-1, with D perhaps matching TRBD1 or TRBD2 (8 bases each). Germline-derived CDR1 and CDR2 are SGHTA and FQGTGA. There are 16 residues in the CDR3. Trimming stripped 2 bases from V and 9 bases from J, with 20 bases between. CDR3 protein: CASSLPPRGLAGEQFF. The CDR3 coding sequence is TGTGCCAGCAGCTTACCCCCCAGGGGGCTAGCGGGTGAGCAGTTCTTC.

This chain joins TRBV15 and TRBJ1-2; D gene ambiguous. The CDR3 totals 15 residues. Trimming took off 0 bases at V and 2 bases at J, with 10 bases between the two ends. Germline V gives CDR1 LNHNV, CDR2 YYDKDF (reference sequence). The CDR3, as DNA: TGTGCCACCAGCAGAGACGGAGGACGGAACTATGGCTACACCTTC. Translating gives CATSRDGGRNYGYTF.

The rearrangement joins TRBV28 to TRBJ1-2, with TRBD1 matching 9 bases. Germline V gene sequence: CDR1 MDHEN, CDR2 SYDVKM. J gave up 6 bases and V 6 bases, and 11 bases lay outside the gene matches. CDR3 length equals 15 residues. The DNA for the CDR3 is TGTGCCAGCAGCTTCCCAAACAGGGGGCAGGATGGCTACACCTTC. Its translation is CASSFPNRGQDGYTF.

This chain uses TRBV6-4 with TRBJ1-3; a possible D gene is TRBD1 (5 bases). Germline loops: CDR1 MRHNA, CDR2 SNTAGT. The germline V and J ends were trimmed by 5 bases and 6 bases, with 14 bases remaining between them. This CDR3 is 14 amino acids long. The CDR3 coding sequence is TGTGCCAGCAGTAAACAGGAACCCGAAAACACCATATATTTT. Protein sequence: CASSKQEPENTIYF.

This sequence joins TRBV7-9 and TRBJ1-5; 7 nucleotides match TRBD1. The V and J ends lost 5 bases and 2 bases, in that order; junction bases with no gene match: 12. Germline V lookup: CDR1 SEHNR, CDR2 FQNEAQ (reference sequence). The CDR3 is made up of 17 amino acids. DNA for the CDR3: TGTGCCAGCAGCGGGACAGTCAATCCACAGGGCAATCAGCCCCAGCATTTT. Residues: CASSGTVNPQGNQPQHF. Based on the CDR3 plus reference TRBV7-9 and TRBJ1-5, the full variable domain is DTGVSQNPRHKITKRGQNVTFRCDPISEHNRLYWYRQTLGQGPEFLTYFQNEAQLEKSRLLSDRFSAERPKGSFSTLEIQRTEQGDSAMYLCASSGTVNPQGNQPQHFGDGTRLSIL.

The chain employs TRBV19 and TRBJ1-1; 7 positions agree with TRBD1. This CDR3 is 16 amino acids long. The germline gives CDR1 LNHDA, CDR2 SQIVND (reference sequence). After removal of 3 bases from V and 4 bases from J, the junction contained 11 bases not matched to a gene. The CDR3 sequence is CASSIPPRDRATEAFF. In nucleotides, the CDR3 is TGTGCCAGTAGTATTCCCCCCCGCGACAGGGCCACTGAAGCTTTCTTT.

V gene TRBV28 combines with J gene TRBJ2-2, with D possibly called TRBD1 or TRBD2 (6 bases each). This CDR3 has 16 residues. V was shortened by 7 bases and J by 5 bases, with 20 bases between the two germline ends. Germline CDR1 reads MDHEN; CDR2 reads SYDVKM. This chain's CDR3 is CASIKGGNQKTGELFF. For the CDR3, the DNA is TGTGCCAGCATCAAAGGGGGGAATCAAAAGACCGGGGAGCTGTTTTTT. Full variable domain (rest looked up from reference TRBV28 and TRBJ2-2): DVKVTQSSRYLVKRTGEKVFLECVQDMDHENMFWYRQDPGLGLRLIYFSYDVKMKEKGDIPEGYSVSREKKERFSLILESASTNQTSMYLCASIKGGNQKTGELFFGEGSRLTVL.

CDR3 nucleotides: TGTGCCAGCAGCGCGACATCAGATACGCAGTATTTT. It translates to CASSATSDTQYF. The genes are TRBV6-1 and TRBJ2-3; D is unresolved. The V gene's germline CDR1 is MNHNS and CDR2 SASEGT. V lost 6 bases, J lost 4 bases, and 8 bases lay in between. The CDR3 contains 12 residues.

The chain combines TRBV5-4 with TRBJ2-7; 8 bases match TRBD2. The germline V gene has CDR1 SGHNT and CDR2 YYREEE (reference sequence). V trimming: 2 bases; J trimming: 7 bases; junction bases outside the gene matches: 20. The CDR3 runs to 18 residues. The CDR3 region is CASSFFPRGGRPLREQYF. CDR3 coding DNA: TGTGCCAGCAGCTTTTTTCCCCGAGGCGGGAGGCCTCTGAGGGAGCAGTACTTC. Filled out from reference TRBV5-4 and TRBJ2-7, the complete variable domain reads ETGVTQSPTHLIKTRGQQVTLRCSSQSGHNTVSWYQQALGQGPQFIFQYYREEENGRGNFPPRFSGLQFPNYSSELNVNALELDDSALYLCASSFFPRGGRPLREQYFGPGTRLTVT.